The table lists the clone carrying this TCR beta chain with a few counts. Its antigen is unknown. This specimen belongs to a study of CD8 T cells in ankylosing spondylitis. Findings and limits, study-wide: A TCR beta motif of eight highly homologous variants appeared characteristic of ankylosing spondylitis blood.

Germline values: CDR1 SGHDT, CDR2 YYEEEE. With V trimmed by 0 bases and J by 3 bases, 8 bases remained unmatched. The CDR3 spans 17 residues. By quantitative 5'-RACE with molecular barcodes, the TCR beta libraries were made. TCRdb re-analysed the 5' RACE reads in MiXCR, keeping a single row per CDR3 protein. Seen here are some 63,000 distinct CDR3 sequences, around 6.5% observed once, and the top ten hold around 4.5%. This receptor was taken from a male donor with ankylosing spondylitis. The specimen was synovial fluid, either unsorted or a sorted T cell fraction (not recorded which). The J gene is TRBJ2-5, the V gene TRBV5-6; 10 bases are shared with TRBD2. The CDR3 loop reads CASSLASGRARKETQYF. DNA of the CDR3: TGTGCCAGCAGCTTGGCTAGCGGGAGAGCACGAAAAGAGACCCAGTACTTC.